This entry is about one TCR beta chain. The V gene's germline CDR1 is LNHNV and CDR2 YYDKDF (reference sequence). CDR3 length equals 15 residues. With V trimmed by 0 bases and J by 10 bases, 5 bases remained unmatched. The sample belongs to a study of blood T cell repertoires in COVID-19. Study at large: The United States, Italy and Spain supplied acute and convalescent COVID-19 samples. PBMCs, B-cell-depleted T cells, or T cells provided the cDNA or gDNA that made up the material.

Libraries were prepared by immunoSEQ multiplex PCR; TCRdb keeps only in-frame clonotypes and omits some of them. The table includes tens of thousands of clones, roughly 89% detected once. The rearrangement joins TRBV15 to TRBJ1-6, with 8 bases matching TRBD1. Sequenced input: peripheral blood. The TCR was taken from a human donor in a cohort sampled during active COVID-19. CDR3 nucleotide sequence: TGTGCCACCAGCAGAGACAGGGGGCAGGGATCACCCCTCCACTTT. It translates to CATSRDRGQGSPLHF.